These 13 T cell receptor beta chains originate from one sample sequenced in a study of low-dose radiotherapy and immunotherapy resistance in tumors. TRAV- and TRBV-specific primers were used for first-strand cDNA, which covered alpha and beta chains. With a constant-region primer and a V-primer adapter, TCRs were subjected to 20 to 25 PCR cycles of amplification. TCRdb re-called the reads with MiXCR, one entry per CDR3 protein. The sample holds about 64,000 distinct CDR3 sequences, 26% seen once. Specified time point: before trial treatment. The specimen was PBMCs, collected before treatment. The receptors shown here come from a male donor with rectosigmoid adenocarcinoma.

This clonotype was counted many times. The chain is built from TRBV28 and TRBJ2-2, with 7 bases that match TRBD1. This CDR3 has 23 residues. Germline V gene sequence: CDR1 MDHEN, CDR2 SYDVKM. Germline trimming cut 2 bases from V and 0 bases from J; bases unmatched to any gene: 24. The CDR3 DNA reads TGTGCCAGCAGTTTACCACCGTGGGGGACAGCAGGAGCGTCCCTAACGAACACCGGGGAGCTGTTTTTT. This sequence encodes CASSLPPWGTAGASLTNTGELFF.

This clonotype was seen ten or more times. One end of the junction varies from germline; a read error may be responsible. The chain is built from TRBV5-1 and TRBJ1-1, with 10 bases lining up with TRBD1. CDR1 and CDR2 from the germline V gene are SGHRS and YFSETQ. This CDR3 spans 17 amino acids. This CDR3 reads CSSSAGQGGPMNTEAFF. CDR3 bases: TGCTCCAGCAGCGCCGGACAGGGGGGGCCAATGAACACTGAAGCTTTCTTT. Variable domain in full (rest from reference TRBV5-1 and TRBJ1-1): KAGVTQTPRYLIKTRGQQVTLSCSPISGHRSVSWYQQTPGQGLQFLFEYFSETQRNKGNFPGRFSGRQFSNSRSEMNVSTLELGDSALYLCSSSAGQGGPMNTEAFFGQGTRLTVV.

This clonotype was seen once. The chain joins TRBV20-1 to TRBJ1-4; no clear D. The CDR3 extends over 13 amino acids. The V gene lost 6 bases and the J gene lost 7 bases, with 15 bases spanning the gap. Germline-derived CDR1 and CDR2 are DFQATT and SNEGSKA (reference sequence). The CDR3 reads CSARRNEGEKLFF. CDR3 DNA: TGCAGTGCCCGGCGGAACGAGGGTGAAAAACTGTTTTTT.

This clonotype appeared once. The chain uses TRBV27 and TRBJ2-1; possibly TRBD2 for D (6 bases). V lost 8 bases to trimming and J lost 10 bases, with 24 bases between them. The CDR3 totals 15 residues. From germline, CDR1 is MNHEY and CDR2 SMNVEV (reference sequence). The CDR3 reads CASGSGLGGVREQFF. In DNA form, the CDR3 reads TGTGCCAGCGGGTCGGGACTGGGGGGAGTGCGAGAGCAGTTCTTC.

This clonotype came up many times. The rearrangement uses TRBV4-2 and TRBJ2-1; D is unresolved. The germline V gene has CDR1 LGHNA and CDR2 YNFKEQ. The CDR3 is 13 residues long. The V end lost 1 base, the J end lost 7 bases, and 8 bases lay between the germline ends. The CDR3, as DNA: TGTGCCAGCAGCCAAGGAGAGACGAATGAGCAGTTCTTC. Translated: CASSQGETNEQFF.

In the case of this clonotype: Lacking the conserved final phenylalanine or tryptophan, this CDR3 likely reflects a read error. The V call is TRBV28, the J call TRBJ2-4, with 7 bases matching TRBD2. V lost 5 bases, J lost 3 bases, and 13 bases stayed unmatched. This CDR3 spans 17 amino acids. Germline CDR1 MDHEN, CDR2 SYDVKM. CDR3 residues: CASSLYQGTGGKNIQYS. For the CDR3, the DNA is TGTGCCAGCAGTCTCTACCAAGGGACGGGAGGCAAAAACATTCAGTACTCC.

This clonotype has a count of ten or more. The chain recombines TRBV27 with TRBJ1-5, with TRBD1 identical over 7 bases. CDR1 and CDR2 (germline): MNHEY, SMNVEV (reference sequence). The ends lost 5 bases at V and 4 bases at J; junction bases unmatched: 2. The CDR3 runs 13 residues. The CDR3 bases are TGTGCCAGCAGTATGGACAGGAATCAGCCCCAGCATTTT. Amino acid sequence: CASSMDRNQPQHF.

This clonotype appeared many times. V and J are TRBV18 and TRBJ2-6, with 7 bases fitting TRBD1. Per the germline V gene, CDR1 is KGHSH and CDR2 is LQKENI. V lost 3 bases and J lost 2; bases outside the gene matches: 1. The CDR3 spans 15 residues. For the CDR3, the DNA is TGTGCCAGCTCACCCACAGGGGCTGGGGCCAACGTCCTGACTTTC. Amino acid sequence: CASSPTGAGANVLTF. The variable domain in full, completed from reference TRBV18 and TRBJ2-6, reads NAGVMQNPRHLVRRRGQEARLRCSPMKGHSHVYWYRQLPEEGLKFMVYLQKENIIDESGMPKERFSAEFPKEGPSILRIQQVVRGDSAAYFCASSPTGAGANVLTFGAGSRLTVL.

This clonotype appeared many times. The chain is built from TRBV7-8 and TRBJ2-6; D ambiguous. Trimming cost V 5 bases and J 4 bases, with 9 bases left between them. The germline V gene encodes CDR1 SGHVS and CDR2 FQNEAQ. The CDR3 has 14 residues. As DNA, the CDR3 is TGTGCCAGCAGCCCACCCACGGGGGCCAACGTCCTGACTTTC. Amino acid sequence: CASSPPTGANVLTF. Together with reference TRBV7-8 and TRBJ2-6, the CDR3 gives the full variable domain: GAGVSQSPRYKVAKRGQDVALRCDPISGHVSLFWYQQALGQGPEFLTYFQNEAQLDKSGLPSDRFFAERPEGSVSTLKIQRTQQEDSAVYLCASSPPTGANVLTFGAGSRLTVL.

The table lists this clonotype with many counts. The V call is TRBV20-1, the J call TRBJ1-6; 8 nucleotides align to TRBD1. The length of the CDR3 is 13 residues. CDR1 is DFQATT, CDR2 SNEGSKA, per germline (reference sequence). The V and J ends lost 5 bases and 10 bases, in that order; junction bases with no gene match: 7. CDR3 sequence: CSASTGDGSPLHF. CDR3 nucleotides: TGCAGTGCTTCGACAGGGGATGGGTCACCCCTCCACTTT.

This clonotype was observed many times. The chain couples TRBV2 to TRBJ1-5; D remains unclear. Trimming removed 2 bases from V and 3 bases from J, with 8 bases in between. This CDR3 is 14 amino acids long. Germline CDR1 is SNHLY and CDR2 is FYNNEI. The CDR3 reads CASSERVSNQPQHF. In nucleotides, the CDR3 is TGTGCCAGCAGTGAAAGGGTCTCCAATCAGCCCCAGCATTTT.

This clonotype was counted ten times or more. The chain combines TRBV29-1 with TRBJ2-3, with TRBD2 matching 13 bases. The junction had 4 bases not matched to a gene; V was cut back by 5 bases and J by 2 bases. Germline V gives CDR1 SQVTM, CDR2 ANQGSEA. This CDR3 spans 15 amino acids. The CDR3 sequence: CSVRTSGGATDTQYF. In nucleotides, the CDR3 is TGCAGCGTTAGGACTAGCGGGGGTGCCACAGATACGCAGTATTTT.

The sample holds many counts of this clonotype. The chain employs TRBV20-1 and TRBJ1-1, with 8 bases fitting TRBD1. The CDR3 covers 14 residues. Germline V gene data show CDR1 as DFQATT and CDR2 as SNEGSKA (reference sequence). Losses at the gene ends were 6 bases for V and 7 bases for J; bases not matched to a gene: 13. CDR3 DNA sequence: TGCAGTGCCCAGCGGCGCGACAGGGGATATGAAGCTTTCTTT. The encoded protein is CSAQRRDRGYEAFF.